This TCR beta chain appears in the sequencing data of a study of cytomegalovirus exposure and HLA in healthy donors. Findings and limits, study-wide: Immune exposure information available was restricted to CMV serostatus. Later analysis showed most CMV-associated TCR beta chains appearing HLA-restricted.

In the PCR, 60 Vbeta and 13 Jbeta primers were used. TCRdb keeps only in-frame clones here, not all; method: immunoSEQ multiplex PCR. The sample has some 36,000 clones, over 60% seen once. Regarding this clone: The target antigen is unknown.

Germline V CDR1 and CDR2: MGHRA, YSYEKL. CDR3 length: 17 residues. V was clipped by 1 base and J by 7 bases; unmatched bases: 11. Sequencing used PBMCs. The TCR sequence derives from a young man in good health and CMV-seronegative. J is TRBJ2-3 and V is TRBV4-1; 10 bases fit TRBD2. For the CDR3, the DNA is TGCGCCAGCAGCCAAGCGCTGCTAGCGGGAGCCCTCCATACGCAGTATTTT. Translated: CASSQALLAGALHTQYF.